Shown below are 21 T cell receptor beta chains from a single sample sequenced in a study of T cells in Graves' hyperthyroidism and ophthalmopathy. The CDR3 regions of TCR beta were amplified from RNA transcripts. HTBI primers were employed in a first-round RT-PCR of the TCR CDR3. TCRdb re-analysed the multiplex PCR reads in MiXCR, keeping a single row per CDR3 protein. This sample has roughly 650,000 distinct CDR3 sequences, with 15% to 20% found just once. The sequenced sample consisted of blood. These receptor sequences come from a woman between 40 and 55 years old with Graves' ophthalmopathy.

The table lists this clonotype with a few counts. The chain is built from TRBV28 and TRBJ1-2; 7 nucleotides line up with TRBD1. The germline V gene encodes CDR1 MDHEN and CDR2 SYDVKM. V shed 6 bases, J shed 8 bases, and the junction held 12 bases outside the gene matches. The CDR3 runs 14 residues. The CDR3 DNA follows: TGTGCCAGCAGCCTACAAACAGGGGCCTACGGCTACACCTTC. Its protein is CASSLQTGAYGYTF.

This clonotype was seen at least ten times. This sequence joins TRBV5-1 and TRBJ2-3, with 12 bases identical to TRBD2. The ends lost 3 bases at V and 4 bases at J; junction bases unmatched: 3. Per the germline V gene, CDR1 is SGHRS and CDR2 is YFSETQ. The CDR3 is made up of 15 amino acids. The CDR3 DNA sequence: TGCGCCAGCAGCTCGACTAGCGGGAGTCCAGATACGCAGTATTTT. Its protein is CASSSTSGSPDTQYF. The variable domain in full, with the rest retrieved from reference TRBV5-1 and TRBJ2-3, is KAGVTQTPRYLIKTRGQQVTLSCSPISGHRSVSWYQQTPGQGLQFLFEYFSETQRNKGNFPGRFSGRQFSNSRSEMNVSTLELGDSALYLCASSSTSGSPDTQYFGPGTRLTVL.

Comments on this clonotype: Since a much larger clone is just one base distant, this may be a read error. The chain recombines TRBV20-1 with TRBJ1-5, with D perhaps TRBD1 (5 bases). Germline CDR1 reads DFQATT; CDR2 reads SNEGSKA (reference sequence). This CDR3 region has 13 residues. CDR3 in DNA: TGCGGTGCTAGTCAGGGCTACAATCAGCCCCAGCATTTT. Its translation is CGASQGYNQPQHF.

The chain joins TRBV5-5 to TRBJ2-7; 9 positions match TRBD2. The CDR3 totals 14 residues. Germline lookup yields CDR1 SGHKS and CDR2 YYEKEE (reference sequence). Trimming removed 0 bases from V and 6 bases from J; junction bases left unmatched: 4. Here the CDR3 reads CASSLGISGSEQYF. In DNA form, the CDR3 reads TGTGCCAGCAGCTTGGGTATTAGCGGGAGCGAGCAGTACTTC.

This clonotype showed up many times. This rearrangement joins TRBV13 to TRBJ2-1; 11 bases are shared with TRBD1. The J segment lost 8 bases and the V segment lost 5 bases, leaving 14 bases of the junction unmatched. Germline values: CDR1 PRHDT, CDR2 FYEKMQ (reference sequence). This CDR3 contains 17 residues. The CDR3 DNA follows: TGTGCCAGCAGCCCGACTCCGGACAGGGGGCGCGAAGATGAGCAGTTCTTC. Protein product: CASSPTPDRGREDEQFF.

Turning to this clonotype: Just one base apart from a much larger clone, this may be a read error. The genes are TRBV3-1 and TRBJ2-7; unclear D gene. Germline values: CDR1 LGHDT, CDR2 YNNKEL (reference sequence). Between the trimmed V and J ends, which lost 4 bases and 4 bases, there was a span of 11 bases. This CDR3 is built from 13 residues. CDR3 residues: CASSPTWGYEQYF. The CDR3 bases are TGTGCCAGCAGCCCGACATGGGGATACGAGCAGTACTTC.

This chain joins TRBV2 and TRBJ1-2, with 10 bases matching TRBD1. The CDR3 is 18 residues long. CDR1 and CDR2 (germline): SNHLY, FYNNEI. V trimming: 2 bases; J trimming: 6 bases; junction bases outside the gene matches: 15. In DNA, the CDR3 is TGTGCCAGCAGTGAAAGTCCCGGGACAGGGGACGTCGGCCATGGCTACACCTTC. Translation gives CASSESPGTGDVGHGYTF.

Note on this clonotype: This clone may be a read error of a much larger clone one base away. Since no conserved phenylalanine or tryptophan closes the CDR3, a read error is the likely cause. The chain combines TRBV2 with TRBJ2-3; the match to TRBD1 covers 10 bases. The V segment lost 7 bases and the J segment 7 bases; nucleotides outside the gene matches: 5. Germline CDR1 reads SNHLY; CDR2 reads FYNNEI. CDR3 size: 13 residues. The CDR3 DNA sequence: TGTGCCAGCACCGGGACAGGGGTAAATACGCAGTATCTT. It specifies CASTGTGVNTQYL.

CDR3 amino acids: CASSFGTSGRQLFF. The CDR3, as DNA: TGTGCCAGCAGTTTTGGGACTAGCGGGAGACAGCTGTTTTTT. V is TRBV12-3 or TRBV12-4 and J is TRBJ2-2; 14 bases fit TRBD2. The CDR3 is made up of 14 amino acids. The V segment lost 3 bases and the J segment 12 bases; nucleotides outside the gene matches: 3.

The V gene is TRBV3-1, the J gene TRBJ1-6; D not certain. From germline, CDR1 is LGHDT and CDR2 YNNKEL (reference sequence). The CDR3 is 16 residues long. Trimming cost V 4 bases and J 6 bases, with 16 bases left between them. The CDR3 loop reads CASSPGGRRTNSPLHF. DNA for the CDR3: TGTGCCAGCAGCCCTGGTGGGAGGAGGACTAATTCACCCCTCCACTTT.

Details on this clonotype: Just one base apart from a much larger clone, this may be a read error. This chain links TRBV6-9 with TRBJ2-7, with 8 bases that match TRBD1. The junction had 4 bases not matched to a gene; V was cut back by 7 bases and J by 2 bases. CDR1 is MNHGY, CDR2 SVAAGI, per germline. This CDR3 has 13 amino acids. This chain's CDR3 is CASKDRDPYEQYF. CDR3 nucleotides: TGTGCCAGCAAGGACAGGGACCCCTACGAGCAGTACTTC.

This clonotype was counted many times. This chain connects TRBV27 to TRBJ2-7; 7 nucleotides match TRBD2. There are 15 residues in the CDR3. Germline CDR1 MNHEY, CDR2 SMNVEV (reference sequence). Losses at the gene ends were 3 bases for V and 6 bases for J; bases not matched to a gene: 11. For the CDR3, the DNA is TGTGCCAGCAGTTTGGGGACTACCCCTTTTCTCGAGCAGTACTTC. This encodes CASSLGTTPFLEQYF.

In its sample, this clonotype was seen many times. The chain uses TRBV2 and TRBJ1-4; 9 bases agree with TRBD1. Germline V gene sequence: CDR1 SNHLY, CDR2 FYNNEI. Trimming took 9 bases from V and 2 from J; bases not matched to a gene: 4. The CDR3 runs to 14 residues. The CDR3, as DNA: TGTGCCAGTGACGGGACAGGGACTAATGAAAAACTGTTTTTT. Translating gives CASDGTGTNEKLFF.

This clonotype came up many times. The V gene is TRBV20-1, the J gene TRBJ2-3, with D hard to call. The germline gives CDR1 DFQATT, CDR2 SNEGSKA (reference sequence). V shed 5 bases and J shed 3 bases, with 15 bases lying between them. CDR3 length: 14 amino acids. The CDR3 nucleotides are TGCAGTGCTGGTCTCGCTAAGGCAACAGATACGCAGTATTTT. This translates into CSAGLAKATDTQYF.

A word on this clonotype: The germline gene is not matched at one end of the junction; a read error may be the cause. This chain links TRBV19 with TRBJ2-2; D is possibly TRBD2 (5 bases). The CDR3 runs to 14 residues. Germline CDR1 reads LNHDA; CDR2 reads SQIVND (reference sequence). This CDR3 is CASTLGWNTGEPFF. The DNA of the CDR3 is TGTGCCAGTACCCTTGGGTGGAACACCGGGGAGCCGTTTTTT.

The gene calls are TRBV29-1 and TRBJ2-1; D assignment may be TRBD1 or TRBD2 (5 bases each). This CDR3 comprises 14 residues. Per the germline V gene, CDR1 is SQVTM and CDR2 is ANQGSEA. V was shortened by 4 bases and J by 0 bases, with 10 bases between the two germline ends. CDR3 region: CSVVKGSSYNEQFF. DNA for the CDR3: TGCAGCGTTGTTAAGGGGAGCTCCTACAATGAGCAGTTCTTC.

This clonotype was counted a few times. The DNA for the CDR3 is TGTGCCAGCAGCCAAGGACGCCCCTCCTACGAGCAGTACTTC. Its translation: CASSQGRPSYEQYF. This chain links TRBV3-1 with TRBJ2-7; D call uncertain. Trimming removed 1 base at V and 0 bases at J, with 7 bases between. The germline V gene encodes CDR1 LGHDT and CDR2 YNNKEL (reference sequence). This CDR3 has 14 amino acids.

In its sample, this clonotype was seen many times. The chain is built from TRBV5-1 and TRBJ2-7; the match to TRBD1 covers 7 bases. The CDR3 length is 15 residues. Trimming at V came to 4 bases and at J to 2 bases, leaving 9 bases not matched to a gene. Germline lookup yields CDR1 SGHRS and CDR2 YFSETQ. The CDR3 coding sequence is TGCGCCAGCAGCCCGACGGGACAGAATCCCTACGAGCAGTACTTC. It yields the protein CASSPTGQNPYEQYF.

This clonotype was counted ten times or more. The rearrangement uses TRBV12-3 or TRBV12-4 and TRBJ2-3, with D tentatively TRBD2 (7 bases). V shed 3 bases and J shed 2 bases, with 18 bases lying between them. The CDR3 loop spans 17 amino acids. The chain's CDR3 is CASSFVPGGRNTDTQYF. CDR3 nucleotide sequence: TGTGCCAGCAGTTTTGTTCCCGGGGGGCGAAACACAGATACGCAGTATTTT.

This chain links TRBV7-3 with TRBJ1-1, with D unclear. This CDR3 region has 13 residues. CDR1 is SGHTA, CDR2 FQGTGA, per germline. V gave up 4 bases and J gave up 11 bases, with 17 bases separating them. The CDR3 DNA reads as TGTGCCAGCAGCTGTCCCCTGTTTCGGAGGGCTTTCTTT. Translating gives CASSCPLFRRAFF.

This clonotype was detected ten times or more. The chain combines TRBV11-2 with TRBJ2-7; TRBD1 might be the D (5 bases). CDR1 is SGHAT and CDR2 is FQNNGV in the germline V gene. This CDR3 contains 14 residues. Trimming cost V 5 bases and J 0 bases, with 11 bases left between them. Here the CDR3 DNA reads TGTGCCAGCAGCCCAAAGCAGGGCTCCTACGAGCAGTACTTC. Translation gives CASSPKQGSYEQYF. The entire variable domain, with the rest obtained from reference TRBV11-2 and TRBJ2-7, is as follows: EAGVAQSPRYKIIEKRQSVAFWCNPISGHATLYWYQQILGQGPKLLIQFQNNGVVDDSQLPKDRFSAERLKGVDSTLKIQPAKLEDSAVYLCASSPKQGSYEQYFGPGTRLTVT.